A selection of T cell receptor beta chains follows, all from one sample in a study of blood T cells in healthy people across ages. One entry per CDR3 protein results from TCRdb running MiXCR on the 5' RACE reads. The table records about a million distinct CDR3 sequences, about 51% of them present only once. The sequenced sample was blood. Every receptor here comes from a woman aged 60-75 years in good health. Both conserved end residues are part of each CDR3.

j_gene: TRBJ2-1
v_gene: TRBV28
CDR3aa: CASSSPNLAAKYNEQFF

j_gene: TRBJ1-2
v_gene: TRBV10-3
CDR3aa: CAMSDQRGNYGYTF

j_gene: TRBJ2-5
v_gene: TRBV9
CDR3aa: CASSPDWSGMIDEQYF

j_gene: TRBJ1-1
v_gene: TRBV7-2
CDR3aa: CASSHNRGRGAFF

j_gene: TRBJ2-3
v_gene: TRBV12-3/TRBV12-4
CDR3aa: CASSLAIHSTDTQYF

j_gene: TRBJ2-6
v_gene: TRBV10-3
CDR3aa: CAISPGTSGANVLTF

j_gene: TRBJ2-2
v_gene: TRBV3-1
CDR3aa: CASSQVSLAANTGELFF

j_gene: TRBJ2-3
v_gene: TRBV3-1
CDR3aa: CASSRRAGAAYTDTQYF

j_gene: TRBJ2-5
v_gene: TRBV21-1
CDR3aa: CASSKNTTRGIETQYF

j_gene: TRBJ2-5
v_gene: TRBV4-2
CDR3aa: CASSQGRGGVTQYF

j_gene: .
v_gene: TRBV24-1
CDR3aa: CATSELTSGISETQYF

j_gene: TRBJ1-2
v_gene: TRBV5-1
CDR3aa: CASSLGSGADYGYTF

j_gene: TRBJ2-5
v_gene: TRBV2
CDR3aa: CASSESRLPETQYF

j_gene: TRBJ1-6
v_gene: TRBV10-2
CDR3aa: CASREVRALSPLHF

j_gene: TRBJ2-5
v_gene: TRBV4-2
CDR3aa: CASSQDRGTGRLYEQNF

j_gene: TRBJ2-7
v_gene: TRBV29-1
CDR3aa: CSVEDGEGATYEQYF

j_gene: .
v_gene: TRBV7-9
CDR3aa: CASSSPGPETQYF

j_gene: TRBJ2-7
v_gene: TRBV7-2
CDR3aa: CASSLRGRLVGMYEQYF

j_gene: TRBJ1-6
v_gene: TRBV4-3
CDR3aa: CASSQAVGSNSPLHF

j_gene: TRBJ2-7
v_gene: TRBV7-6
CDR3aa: CASSLGRLAHEQYF

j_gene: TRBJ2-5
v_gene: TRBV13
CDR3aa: CASSRDRRLGGTQYF

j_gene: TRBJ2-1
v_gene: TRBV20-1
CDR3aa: CSALHKGRMQYNEQFF

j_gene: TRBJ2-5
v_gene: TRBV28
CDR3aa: CASSSPGLARSEQYF

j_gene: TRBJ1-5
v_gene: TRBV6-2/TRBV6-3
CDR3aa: CASSYETPQGPSAQHF

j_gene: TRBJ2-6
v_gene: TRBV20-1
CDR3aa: CSAADRNSGANVLTF

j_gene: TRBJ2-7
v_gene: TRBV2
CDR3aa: CASTGTPYEQYF

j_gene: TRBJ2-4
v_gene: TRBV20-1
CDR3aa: CSAPTGNAIQYF

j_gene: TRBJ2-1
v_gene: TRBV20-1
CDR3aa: CSASTLAGGYNEQFF

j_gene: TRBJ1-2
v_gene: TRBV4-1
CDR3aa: CASSQGPFEYYGYTF

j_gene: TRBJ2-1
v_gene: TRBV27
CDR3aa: CASSLIGGAEQFF

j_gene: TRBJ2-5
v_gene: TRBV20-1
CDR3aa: CSANLQGKETQYF

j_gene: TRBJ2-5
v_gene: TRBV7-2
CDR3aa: CASSFSRAQETQYF

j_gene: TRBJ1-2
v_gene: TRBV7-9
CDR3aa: CASSLTQHDGYTF

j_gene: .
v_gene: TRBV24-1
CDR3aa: CATSTIRGSSSYNEQYF

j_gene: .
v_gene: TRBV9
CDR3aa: CASSGNIRGEQYF

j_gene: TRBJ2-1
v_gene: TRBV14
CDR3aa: CASSLFYGSSGNEQFF

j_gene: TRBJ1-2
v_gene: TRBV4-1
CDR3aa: CASSLRESLGYGYTF

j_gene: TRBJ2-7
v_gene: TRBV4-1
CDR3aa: CASSQGPGLAGGVGYEQYF

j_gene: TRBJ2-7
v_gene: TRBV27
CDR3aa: CASSGAGGIGYEQYF

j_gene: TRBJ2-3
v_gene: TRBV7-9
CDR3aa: CVSSPRNRPTDTQYF